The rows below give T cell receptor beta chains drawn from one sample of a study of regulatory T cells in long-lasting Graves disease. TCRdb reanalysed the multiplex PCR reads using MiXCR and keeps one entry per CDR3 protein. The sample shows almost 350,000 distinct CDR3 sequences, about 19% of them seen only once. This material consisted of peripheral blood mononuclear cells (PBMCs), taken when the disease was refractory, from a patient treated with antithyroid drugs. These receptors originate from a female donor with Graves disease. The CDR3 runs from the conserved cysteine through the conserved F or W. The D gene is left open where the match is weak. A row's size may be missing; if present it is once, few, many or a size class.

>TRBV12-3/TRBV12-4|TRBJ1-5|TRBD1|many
TGTGCCAGCAGCCCCGGACAGGGGGTAAATCAGCCCCAGCATTTT
CASSPGQGVNQPQHF
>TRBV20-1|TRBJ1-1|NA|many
TGCAGTGCTCCAGAAGCGGGGGCCATGAACACTGAAGCTTTCTTT
CSAPEAGAMNTEAFF
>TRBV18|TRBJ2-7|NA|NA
TGTGCCAGCTCACCACTTCCGGAGGGGGGCGAGCAGTACTTC
CASSPLPEGGEQYF
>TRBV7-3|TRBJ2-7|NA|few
TGTGCCAGCAGCTTAGGGGTAGGGAACGAGCAGTACTTC
CASSLGVGNEQYF
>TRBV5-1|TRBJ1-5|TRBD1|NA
TGCGCCAGCAGCTTGGACAGGGGAGATCAGCCCCAGCATTTT
CASSLDRGDQPQHF
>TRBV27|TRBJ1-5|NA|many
TGTGCCAGCAGTTTCTCCACGGGCGACAATCAGCCCCAGCATTTT
CASSFSTGDNQPQHF
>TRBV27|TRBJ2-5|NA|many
TGTGCCAGCAGTAGAAGTCTAGGGGGAAGAGAGACCCAGTACTTC
CASSRSLGGRETQYF
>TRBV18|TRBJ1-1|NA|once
TGTGCCAGCTCATCAGACTTGGACACTGAAGCTTTCTTT
CASSSDLDTEAFF
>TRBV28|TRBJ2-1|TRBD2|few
TGTGCCAGCAGTTCACGGCGAGGAGCGGGGTATGAGCAGTTCTTC
CASSSRRGAGYEQFF
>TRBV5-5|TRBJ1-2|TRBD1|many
TGTGCCAGCAGCTCGAGACAGGGGCCAAACACCTTC
CASSSRQGPNTF
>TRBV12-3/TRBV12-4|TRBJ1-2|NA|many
TGTGCCAGCAGCCAAAGGGGACGGATCTATGGCTACACCTTC
CASSQRGRIYGYTF
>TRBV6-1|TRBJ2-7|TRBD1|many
TGTGCCAGCAGCGGATTGGACAGGAGCTCCTACGAGCAGTACTTC
CASSGLDRSSYEQYF
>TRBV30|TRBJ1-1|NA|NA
TGTGCCTGGACCCCTAGGACGAACACTGAAGCTTTCTTT
CAWTPRTNTEAFF
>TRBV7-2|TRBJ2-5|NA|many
TGTGCCAGCAGCTTTGGGGGAATCGGAACCCAGTACTTC
CASSFGGIGTQYF
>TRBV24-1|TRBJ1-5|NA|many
TGTGCCACCAGTGACCCCACCCCAGGGAACGATCAGCCCCAGCATTTT
CATSDPTPGNDQPQHF
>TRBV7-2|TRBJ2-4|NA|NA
TGTGCCAGCAGCTTAGTGGGCCTAGCCAAAAACATTCAGTACTTC
CASSLVGLAKNIQYF